One T cell receptor beta chain is described in this entry. The data are from a study of T-cell reconstitution after alpha-beta-depleted transplantation in children. The authors prepared the TCRbeta library with unique molecular identifiers. TCRdb called the PCR reads again in MiXCR, with one record for every CDR3 protein. Of about a million distinct CDR3 sequences in the sample, about 31% were seen once. Germline CDR1 is SGHTA and CDR2 is FQGNSA. V lost 5 bases to trimming and J lost 4 bases; unmatched junction nucleotides: 22. The CDR3 runs 22 residues. The specimen comprised PBMCs, mostly from graft donor cells, sampled 360 days after TCRalphabeta/CD19-depleted stem cell transplant. This chain links TRBV7-2 with TRBJ2-1; TRBD2 aligns across 14 bases. The sequence came from a boy under two years old who had a stem cell transplant for SCID, so the T cells may come from the graft donor. CDR3 coding DNA: TGTGCCAGCAGCGCCTTAAATGGGAAAAGCTCGACTAGCGGGGGGGGTTACAATGAGCAGTTCTTC. As protein: CASSALNGKSSTSGGGYNEQFF.